The 10 T cell receptor beta chains below all came from one sample that was sequenced in a study of CD8 T cells in ankylosing spondylitis. Study-level results: There was a TCR beta motif, made of several highly homologous variants, that appeared characteristic of ankylosing spondylitis blood.

TCRdb re-derived calls from the 5' RACE reads in MiXCR, one entry per CDR3 protein. Of some 100,000 distinct CDR3 sequences detected, approximately 9.6% appear once; the ten largest clones hold about 31%. For these TCRs, the target antigens are not known. The sequenced material came from blood, either unsorted or a sorted T cell fraction (not recorded which). These receptors were taken from a male donor with ankylosing spondylitis.

The V gene is TRBV20-1, the J gene TRBJ1-1, with D tentatively TRBD1 (5 bases). Trimming cost V 0 bases and J 2 bases, with 13 bases left between them. The CDR3 sequence is 15 residues long. The germline V gene has CDR1 DFQATT and CDR2 SNEGSKA (reference sequence). The CDR3, as DNA: TGCAGTGCTAGAGATGTGGGGGGGTTAAACACTGAAGCTTTCTTT. It encodes CSARDVGGLNTEAFF.

This chain joins TRBV20-1 and TRBJ2-5, with D maybe TRBD2 (5 bases). The germline V gene has CDR1 DFQATT and CDR2 SNEGSKA (reference sequence). The CDR3 spans 16 residues. V was shortened by 2 bases and J by 2 bases, with 18 bases between the two germline ends. DNA of the CDR3: TGCAGTGCTAGACCATTTTGGGAGCGTGGACAAGAGACCCAGTACTTC. Its protein is CSARPFWERGQETQYF.

This clonotype was counted at least ten times. The J gene is TRBJ2-5, the V gene TRBV29-1; no reliable D call. The CDR3 contains 11 residues. Germline loops: CDR1 SQVTM, CDR2 ANQGSEA. V was trimmed by 7 bases and J by 2 bases, leaving 8 bases between them. The CDR3 region is CSALQQETQYF. The CDR3 coding sequence is TGCAGCGCCCTCCAGCAAGAGACCCAGTACTTC.

This clonotype was observed a handful of times. V is TRBV15 and J is TRBJ1-1; D remains unclear. The CDR3 contains 13 residues. Trimming pared 8 bases from V and 1 base from J, leaving 11 bases between. Germline V CDR1 and CDR2: LNHNV, YYDKDF (reference sequence). CDR3 protein: CATSLIENTEAFF. CDR3 bases: TGTGCCACCTCTTTAATCGAGAACACTGAAGCTTTCTTT. The whole variable domain, filled in from reference TRBV15 and TRBJ1-1, reads DAMVIQNPRYQVTQFGKPVTLSCSQTLNHNVMYWYQQKSSQAPKLLFHYYDKDFNNEADTPDNFQSRRPNTSFCFLDIRSPGLGDTAMYLCATSLIENTEAFFGQGTRLTVV.

This clonotype was seen at least ten times. The gene calls are TRBV7-2 and TRBJ2-1; D gene ambiguous. In germline, CDR1 is SGHTA, CDR2 FQGNSA. CDR3 length: 15 amino acids. V lost 5 bases and J 0 bases, leaving 11 bases between the germline ends. This chain's CDR3 is CASSLMSVSYNEQFF. The CDR3 DNA sequence: TGTGCCAGCAGCCTAATGAGTGTCTCCTACAATGAGCAGTTCTTC.

This clonotype occurred many times. V and J are TRBV6-2 or TRBV6-3 and TRBJ2-1, with TRBD2 matching over 8 bases. Trimming took 6 bases from V and 4 from J; bases not matched to a gene: 11. CDR1 MNHEY and CDR2 SVGEGT come from the germline V gene. This CDR3 region has 16 residues. CDR3 DNA sequence: TGTGCCAGCAGCGGACTAGCAAGAGTTCGGTACAATGAGCAGTTCTTC. The encoded protein is CASSGLARVRYNEQFF.

This clonotype was observed a single time. V is TRBV5-4 and J is TRBJ2-3; TRBD1 might be the D (5 bases). The germline V gene has CDR1 SGHNT and CDR2 YYREEE (reference sequence). Trimming took off 0 bases at V and 2 bases at J, with 7 bases between the two ends. The CDR3 has 14 residues. CDR3 region: CASSLEDTTDTQYF. The CDR3 DNA reads TGTGCCAGCAGCTTGGAGGACACCACAGATACGCAGTATTTT.

This clonotype was counted ten times or more. The chain links TRBV24-1 to TRBJ2-7; D is unresolved. The V end was cut by 3 bases, the J end by 3 bases, with 8 bases between. Germline V gives CDR1 KGHDR, CDR2 SFDVKD. The CDR3 totals 13 residues. The CDR3 DNA is TGTGCCACCAGTGATGCCAGGTTCTACGAGCAGTACTTC. Amino acid sequence: CATSDARFYEQYF.

This clonotype has at least ten counts. The chain uses TRBV9 and TRBJ2-1; TRBD2 aligns across 10 bases. The junction had 9 bases not matched to a gene; V was cut back by 4 bases and J by 8 bases. Germline CDR1 SGDLS, CDR2 YYNGEE. The CDR3 spans 15 residues. Here the CDR3 DNA reads TGTGCCAGCAGCCAGAGGCTAGCGGGGGAAGATGAGCAGTTCTTC. It encodes CASSQRLAGEDEQFF.

The chain has TRBV6-1 and TRBJ2-1; D remains ambiguous. Germline-derived CDR1 and CDR2 are MNHNS and SASEGT. The CDR3 runs to 16 residues. Between the trimmed V and J ends, which lost 4 bases and 1 base, there was a span of 14 bases. Here the CDR3 DNA reads TGTGCCAGCAGTGCCACCCGAGCGCCGTCCTACAATGAGCAGTTCTTC. Its translation: CASSATRAPSYNEQFF.